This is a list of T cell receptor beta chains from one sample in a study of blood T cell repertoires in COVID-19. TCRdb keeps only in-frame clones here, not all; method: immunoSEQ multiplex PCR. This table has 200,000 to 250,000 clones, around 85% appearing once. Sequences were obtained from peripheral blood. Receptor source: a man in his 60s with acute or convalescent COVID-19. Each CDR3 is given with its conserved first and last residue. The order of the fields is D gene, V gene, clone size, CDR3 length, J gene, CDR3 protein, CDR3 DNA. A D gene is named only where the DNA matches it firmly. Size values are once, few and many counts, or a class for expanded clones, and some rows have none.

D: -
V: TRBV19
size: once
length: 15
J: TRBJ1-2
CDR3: CASSNQGQANYGYTF
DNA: TGTGCCAGTAGTAACCAGGGACAAGCTAACTATGGCTACACCTTC

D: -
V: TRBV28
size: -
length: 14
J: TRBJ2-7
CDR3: CASTRGGQGYEQYF
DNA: TGTGCCAGCACCCGGGGGGGACAGGGCTACGAGCAGTACTTC

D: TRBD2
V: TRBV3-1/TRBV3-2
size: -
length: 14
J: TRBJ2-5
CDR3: CASSQVPGGETQYF
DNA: TGTGCCAGCAGCCAAGTTCCGGGGGGAGAGACCCAGTACTTC

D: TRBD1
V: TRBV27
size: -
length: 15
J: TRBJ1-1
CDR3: CASSFRTGAGTEAFF
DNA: TGTGCCAGCAGTTTCCGGACAGGGGCAGGAACTGAAGCTTTCTTT

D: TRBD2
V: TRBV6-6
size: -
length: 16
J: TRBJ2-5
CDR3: CASSYLISGRGETQYF
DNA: TGTGCCAGCAGTTACCTCATTAGCGGGAGAGGGGAGACCCAGTACTTC

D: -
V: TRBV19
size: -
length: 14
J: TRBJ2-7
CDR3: CASGHTGDSYEQYF
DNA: TGTGCCAGTGGTCATACGGGGGACTCCTACGAGCAGTACTTC

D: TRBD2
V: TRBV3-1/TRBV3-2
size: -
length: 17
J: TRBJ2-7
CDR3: CASSQEVLAGVTYEQYF
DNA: TGTGCCAGCAGCCAAGAGGTCCTAGCGGGAGTCACCTACGAGCAGTACTTC

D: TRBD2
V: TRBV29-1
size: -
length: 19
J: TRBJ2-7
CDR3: CSVEARRLAGGRDSYEQYF
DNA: TGCAGCGTTGAAGCCCGAAGGTTAGCGGGAGGGAGGGATTCCTACGAGCAGTACTTC

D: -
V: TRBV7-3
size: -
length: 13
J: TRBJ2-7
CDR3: CASSRGTAYEQYF
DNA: TGTGCCAGCAGCCGGGGGACAGCCTACGAGCAGTACTTC

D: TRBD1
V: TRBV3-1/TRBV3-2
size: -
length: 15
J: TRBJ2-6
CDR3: CASSPTGVGANVLTF
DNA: TGTGCCAGCAGCCCCACAGGGGTCGGGGCCAACGTCCTGACTTTC

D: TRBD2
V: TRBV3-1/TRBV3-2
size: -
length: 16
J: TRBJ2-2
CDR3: CASSRESGSFPGELFF
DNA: TGTGCCAGCAGCCGGGAAAGCGGGAGTTTTCCCGGGGAGCTGTTTTTT